The present T cell receptor (beta chain) was sequenced within a study of blood T cell repertoires in COVID-19. Clones were read by immunoSEQ multiplex PCR, and TCRdb kept only the in-frame ones, dropping some. The sample carries approximately 38,000 clones, about 91% recorded once. The sample was peripheral blood. The TCR originated in a woman aged 70 to 79 with active COVID-19.

The CDR3 sequence: CASSRLSEAFF. CDR3 nucleotides: TGTGCCAGCAGCCGCCTATCTGAAGCTTTCTTT. The chain employs TRBV3-1 (or the pseudogene TRBV3-2) and TRBJ1-1, with D unresolved. Germline loops: CDR1 LGHDT, CDR2 YNNKEL (reference sequence). The V end was cut by 4 bases, the J end by 6 bases, with 6 bases between. CDR3 length equals 11 residues.